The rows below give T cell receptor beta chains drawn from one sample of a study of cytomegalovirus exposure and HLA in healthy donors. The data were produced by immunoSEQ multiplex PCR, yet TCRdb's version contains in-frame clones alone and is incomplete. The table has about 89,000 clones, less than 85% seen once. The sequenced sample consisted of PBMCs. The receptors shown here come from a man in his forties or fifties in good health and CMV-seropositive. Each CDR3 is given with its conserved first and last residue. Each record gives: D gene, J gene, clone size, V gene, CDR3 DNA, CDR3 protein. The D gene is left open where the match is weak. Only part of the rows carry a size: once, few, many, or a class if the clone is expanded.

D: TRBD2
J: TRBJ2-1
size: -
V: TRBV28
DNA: TGTGCCGGGACTAGCGGGAACAATGAGCAGTTCTTC
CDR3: CAGTSGNNEQFF

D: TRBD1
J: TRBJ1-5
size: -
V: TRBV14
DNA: TGTGCCAGCAGCCGGGAACAGGGGCGGCCCCAGCATTTT
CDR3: CASSREQGRPQHF

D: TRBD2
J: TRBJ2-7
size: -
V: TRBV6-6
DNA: TGTGCCACCCGACTAGCGGGAGCCTCCTACGAGCAGTACTTC
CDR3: CATRLAGASYEQYF

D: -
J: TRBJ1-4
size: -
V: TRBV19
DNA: TGTGCCAGTAGTCCGCCGGGAACTAATGAAAAACTGTTTTTT
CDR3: CASSPPGTNEKLFF

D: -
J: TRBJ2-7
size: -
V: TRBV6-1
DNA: TGTGCCAGCAGTGAAGGGACACTCAACTCCTACGAGCAGTACTTC
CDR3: CASSEGTLNSYEQYF

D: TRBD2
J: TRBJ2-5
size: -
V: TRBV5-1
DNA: TGCGCCAGCAGCTTGGGACTAGCGGGGGCGGGAGAGACCCAGTACTTC
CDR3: CASSLGLAGAGETQYF

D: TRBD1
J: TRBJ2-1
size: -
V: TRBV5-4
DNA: TGTGCCAGCAGCTTGGGTACCGGGACAGGGGGCCGGATGCAGTTCTTC
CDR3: CASSLGTGTGGRMQFF

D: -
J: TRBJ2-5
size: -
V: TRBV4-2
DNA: TGTGCCAGCAGCCAATCGACACTCCAAGAGACCCAGTACTTC
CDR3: CASSQSTLQETQYF

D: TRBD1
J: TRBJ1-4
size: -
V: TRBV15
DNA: TGTGCCACCAGCAGAGCTTGGGACAGGGACGAAAAACTGTTTTTT
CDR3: CATSRAWDRDEKLFF

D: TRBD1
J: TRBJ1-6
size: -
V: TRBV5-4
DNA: TGTGCCAGCAGCTTGTGGGGACAGGCTAATTCACCCCTCCACTTT
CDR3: CASSLWGQANSPLHF

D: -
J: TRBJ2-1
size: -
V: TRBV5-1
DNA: TGCGCCAGCAGCCACGACAGGACCGCCTACAATGAGCAGTTCTTC
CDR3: CASSHDRTAYNEQFF

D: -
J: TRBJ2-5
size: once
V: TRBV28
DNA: TGTGCCAGCAGTTTACAGGGTTTGGAGACCCAGTACTTC
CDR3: CASSLQGLETQYF

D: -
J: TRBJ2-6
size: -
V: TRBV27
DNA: TGTGCCAGCAGTTACAGGGTCCCCACTGGGGCCAACGTCCTGACTTTC
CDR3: CASSYRVPTGANVLTF

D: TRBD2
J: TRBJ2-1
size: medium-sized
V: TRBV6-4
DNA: TGTGCCAGCAGTGGTAGCGGGGGGCCCGACAATGAGCAGTTCTTC
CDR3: CASSGSGGPDNEQFF

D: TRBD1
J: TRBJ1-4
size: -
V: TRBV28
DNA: TGTGCCAGCAGTCGAACCAGGGGGCTTAATGAAAAACTGTTTTTT
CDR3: CASSRTRGLNEKLFF

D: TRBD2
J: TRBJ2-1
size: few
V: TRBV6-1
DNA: TGTGCCAGCAGGGGGGGAACTAGCGGGAACAATGAGCAGTTCTTC
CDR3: CASRGGTSGNNEQFF

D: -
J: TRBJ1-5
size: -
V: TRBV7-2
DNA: TGTGCCAGCAGCCCCACCACCTCCGGGACACAATACAATCAGCCCCAGCATTTT
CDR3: CASSPTTSGTQYNQPQHF

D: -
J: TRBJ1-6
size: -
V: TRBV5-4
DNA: TGTGCCAGCAGTGTCCGGAGGGGTGAGGGAAATTCACCCCTCCACTTT
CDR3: CASSVRRGEGNSPLHF

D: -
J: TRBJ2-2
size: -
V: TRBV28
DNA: TGTGCCAGCAGTTTGGGAGGAGGGGTGACCGGGGAGCTGTTTTTT
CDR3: CASSLGGGVTGELFF

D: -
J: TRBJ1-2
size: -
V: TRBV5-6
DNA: TGTGCCAGCAGCGGGACGAGCAGGGGCTTCGTCGATGGCTACACCTTC
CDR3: CASSGTSRGFVDGYTF

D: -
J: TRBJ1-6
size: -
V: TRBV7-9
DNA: TGTGCCAGCAGGGAAATCGACAGCCCCCGAGGTTCACCCCTCCACTTT
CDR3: CASREIDSPRGSPLHF

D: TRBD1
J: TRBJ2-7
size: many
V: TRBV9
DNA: TGTGCCAGCAGCCCCAGGACAGGGGCCTACGAGCAGTACTTC
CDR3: CASSPRTGAYEQYF

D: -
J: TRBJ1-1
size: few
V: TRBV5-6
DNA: TGTGCCAGCAGCTTGTCTCAGGGGAACACTGAAGCTTTCTTT
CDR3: CASSLSQGNTEAFF

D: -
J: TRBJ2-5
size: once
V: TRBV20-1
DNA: TGCAGTGCTGTGAGGGAGACCCAGTACTTC
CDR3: CSAVRETQYF

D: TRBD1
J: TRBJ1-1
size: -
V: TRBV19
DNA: TGTGCCAGTCGAATCCGGGACAGGGTGGGGGACACTGAAGCTTTCTTT
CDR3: CASRIRDRVGDTEAFF

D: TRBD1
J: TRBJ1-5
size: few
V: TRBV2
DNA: TGTGCCAGCAACCAGGACAGGGGCAGCAATCAGCCCCAGCATTTT
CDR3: CASNQDRGSNQPQHF

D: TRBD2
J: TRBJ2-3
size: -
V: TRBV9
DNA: TGTGCCAGCAGCGTAGGGGTGTCTAGCGGGAGCACAGATACGCAGTATTTT
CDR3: CASSVGVSSGSTDTQYF

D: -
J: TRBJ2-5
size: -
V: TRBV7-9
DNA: TGTGCCAGCAGCCACCAGACTCAAATGGGCCAAGAGACCCAGTACTTC
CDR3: CASSHQTQMGQETQYF

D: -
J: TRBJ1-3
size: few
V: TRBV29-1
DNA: TGCAGCGTCGACAGCCATGGAAACACCATATATTTT
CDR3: CSVDSHGNTIYF

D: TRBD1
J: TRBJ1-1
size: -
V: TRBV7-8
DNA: TGTGCCAGCAGGAGAGGACAGGGAATGAACACTGAAGCTTTCTTT
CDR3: CASRRGQGMNTEAFF